The 30 T cell receptor beta chains reported below all come from one sample, sequenced in a study of GPR56 and killer-like receptors on CD4 memory cells. TCRdb re-called the reads, yielding one record per CDR3 amino acid sequence without DNA. The table for this sample gives 2,400 or so distinct CDR3 sequences. FACS enrichment separated five CD4+ populations based on killer cell lectin-like receptor and GPR56 expression. The specimen sequenced was memory CD4+ T cells from blood. Source of these receptors: a human donor in good health.

J is TRBJ2-1 and V is TRBV20-1; the TCRdb D gene call, TRBD2, has no DNA to confirm it. CDR3 length: 14 residues. Germline V gives CDR1 DFQATT, CDR2 SNEGSKA (reference sequence). Here the CDR3 reads CSAITSGGANEQFF.

V is TRBV20-1 and J is TRBJ2-3; the D gene TCRdb calls, TRBD2, cannot be checked with no DNA. The CDR3 length is 14 residues. Germline V gives CDR1 DFQATT, CDR2 SNEGSKA (reference sequence). CDR3: CSAPAGGRGDTQYF.

The gene calls are TRBV30 and TRBJ2-7. In germline, CDR1 is GTSNPN, CDR2 SVGIG (reference sequence). CDR3 length: 11 residues. CDR3 region: CAWSPNYEQYF.

V and J are TRBV20-1 and TRBJ2-7; TCRdb outputs TRBD2, but without DNA this stays unchecked. The CDR3 covers 14 residues. Germline lookup yields CDR1 DFQATT and CDR2 SNEGSKA (reference sequence). CDR3 region: CSASYRGGSYEQYF.

This chain joins TRBV7-3 and TRBJ2-1; TCRdb proposes TRBD2, but this gene call is untestable without DNA. Germline lookup yields CDR1 SGHTA and CDR2 FQGTGA. The CDR3 is made up of 15 amino acids. The CDR3 reads CASSFRLAGVNEQFF.

This sequence joins TRBV20-1 and TRBJ1-1; TCRdb selects TRBD1, and the lack of DNA leaves this call unchecked. CDR3 size: 14 residues. Germline V lookup: CDR1 DFQATT, CDR2 SNEGSKA (reference sequence). CDR3 sequence: CSAAQGASNTEAFF.

Judged by frequency, this clonotype is medium-sized (0.01 to 0.1%). V usage is TRBV7-9 and J usage is TRBJ2-1. Germline V gives CDR1 SEHNR, CDR2 FQNEAQ (reference sequence). The CDR3 length is 15 residues. This CDR3 is CASSFVGSSYNEQFF.

The gene calls are TRBV5-8 and TRBJ2-5. There are 15 residues in the CDR3. Germline V CDR1 and CDR2: SGHTS, YDEGEE. This chain's CDR3 is CASSLGTAIGETQYF.

The V call is TRBV20-1, the J call TRBJ2-5; TCRdb designates TRBD1, a call that cannot be tested without DNA. This CDR3 contains 13 residues. From germline, CDR1 is DFQATT and CDR2 SNEGSKA (reference sequence). CDR3 in amino acids: CSANTGGQETQYF.

The CDR3: CASSLGLGGGTDTQYF. The chain carries TRBV5-1 and TRBJ2-3; no DNA is available, so the TRBD2 call from TCRdb remains unchecked. The CDR3 extends over 16 amino acids. Germline assignment: CDR1 SGHRS and CDR2 YFSETQ.

The CDR3 region is CASSPRQGWDTEAFF. The chain recombines TRBV11-2 with TRBJ1-1; TCRdb reports TRBD1, a call that lacks DNA to check it against. The CDR3 totals 15 residues. Germline-derived CDR1 and CDR2 are SGHAT and FQNNGV.

This clonotype registers large (0.1 to 1%) by frequency. V and J are TRBV27 and TRBJ1-2; TCRdb selects TRBD1, and the lack of DNA leaves this call unchecked. This CDR3 is built from 15 residues. In germline, CDR1 is MNHEY, CDR2 SMNVEV (reference sequence). The CDR3 here is CASSLFPEPNYGYTF.

The rearrangement uses TRBV20-1 and TRBJ2-1; TCRdb lists TRBD2, though no DNA is available to test this call. Germline loops: CDR1 DFQATT, CDR2 SNEGSKA (reference sequence). The CDR3 covers 15 residues. This chain's CDR3 is CSITPPTRGDNEQFF.

The chain links TRBV15 to TRBJ1-1. CDR3 length: 13 amino acids. From germline, CDR1 is LNHNV and CDR2 YYDKDF (reference sequence). The chain's CDR3 is CATSRDLNTEAFF.

The rearrangement links TRBV20-1 to TRBJ2-3. The CDR3 loop spans 13 amino acids. Germline assignment: CDR1 DFQATT and CDR2 SNEGSKA (reference sequence). CDR3 region: CSASTTMGDTQYF.

By frequency, this clonotype is large. The CDR3 spells CASSPLGGGGLGYTQYF. The chain recombines TRBV7-2 with TRBJ2-3; TCRdb selects TRBD2, and the lack of DNA leaves this call unchecked. Germline CDR1 and CDR2: SGHTA and FQGNSA. There are 17 residues in the CDR3.

This clonotype is identified as medium-sized from frequency. V gene TRBV29-1 combines with J gene TRBJ1-2. This CDR3 comprises 12 residues. Germline CDR1 and CDR2: SQVTM and ANQGSEA. CDR3 amino acids: CSVAVGKNGYTF.

Its frequency marks this clonotype as medium-sized. The genes are TRBV7-2 and TRBJ1-5. CDR1 and CDR2 from the germline V gene are SGHTA and FQGNSA. The CDR3 covers 13 residues. The CDR3 reads CASSLTDFQPQHF.

This clonotype shows up as large by frequency. The V call is TRBV7-2, the J call TRBJ2-3. The length of the CDR3 is 17 residues. In germline, CDR1 is SGHTA, CDR2 FQGNSA. This CDR3 is CASSLHGSVTSTDTQYF.

The CDR3 sequence: CSARPPGQGVFYGYTF. The chain combines TRBV20-1 with TRBJ1-2; lacking DNA, the TRBD1 call made by TCRdb goes unchecked. Germline CDR1 and CDR2: DFQATT and SNEGSKA (reference sequence). The CDR3 loop spans 16 amino acids.

V and J are TRBV20-1 and TRBJ1-1; TCRdb designates TRBD1, a call that cannot be tested without DNA. CDR1 and CDR2 from the germline V gene are DFQATT and SNEGSKA (reference sequence). This CDR3 region has 13 residues. The CDR3 loop is CSATPAGYTEAFF.

The CDR3 is CASTDGPVAYEQYF. The V call is TRBV2, the J call TRBJ2-7; TCRdb selects TRBD2, and the lack of DNA leaves this call unchecked. Germline V lookup: CDR1 SNHLY, CDR2 FYNNEI. CDR3 size: 14 residues. The variable domain in full, completed from reference TRBV2 and TRBJ2-7, reads EPEVTQTPSHQVTQMGQEVILRCVPISNHLYFYWYRQILGQKVEFLVSFYNNEISEKSEIFDDQFSVERPDGSNFTLKIRSTKLEDSAMYFCASTDGPVAYEQYFGPGTRLTVT.

This clonotype shows up as medium-sized by frequency. The chain is built from TRBV11-2 and TRBJ2-2; the D gene TCRdb calls, TRBD2, cannot be checked with no DNA. The CDR3 is 15 amino acids. Germline lookup yields CDR1 SGHAT and CDR2 FQNNGV. The CDR3 is CASSLGLAGIGELFF.

This chain links TRBV14 with TRBJ1-2. CDR1 is SGHDN, CDR2 FVKESK, per germline. The CDR3 is made up of 13 amino acids. The CDR3 loop is CASSQAGFYGYTF.

This chain joins TRBV9 and TRBJ2-5; with no DNA, the TCRdb D assignment of TRBD2 cannot be verified. There are 13 residues in the CDR3. CDR1 and CDR2 from the germline V gene are SGDLS and YYNGEE. The chain's CDR3 is CASSVGGSQTQYF.

In terms of frequency, this clonotype is medium-sized. The V call is TRBV15, the J call TRBJ1-2. Germline V gene sequence: CDR1 LNHNV, CDR2 YYDKDF (reference sequence). This CDR3 spans 12 amino acids. The chain's CDR3 is CATSRAVPGYTF.

The chain carries TRBV19 and TRBJ1-1; TCRdb proposes TRBD1, but this gene call is untestable without DNA. From germline, CDR1 is LNHDA and CDR2 SQIVND (reference sequence). This CDR3 is built from 14 residues. CDR3 sequence reads: CASSVLWGRPEAFF.

The genes are TRBV5-5 and TRBJ2-5; TCRdb's D gene call, TRBD1, goes unchecked for lack of DNA. Germline V gene data show CDR1 as SGHKS and CDR2 as YYEKEE (reference sequence). CDR3 length equals 15 residues. The CDR3: CASSSEGTDQETQYF.

Its frequency marks this clonotype as large. The J gene is TRBJ1-5, the V gene TRBV6-2 or TRBV6-3; TCRdb's D call, TRBD1, is unchecked because there is no DNA. Per the germline V gene, CDR1 is MNHEY and CDR2 is SVGEGT. The CDR3 contains 13 residues. CDR3 protein: CASSWGVSQPQHF.

The V and J genes are TRBV11-2 and TRBJ2-1; TCRdb designates TRBD2, a call that cannot be tested without DNA. The CDR3 is 19 amino acids. Per germline, CDR1 SGHAT and CDR2 FQNNGV. CDR3 region: CASSLVRTSGKRSYNEQFF.